These 10 T cell receptor beta chains share one sample of origin, sequenced in a study of T cell responses to AZD1222 COVID-19 vaccine. Clones were read by immunoSEQ multiplex PCR, and TCRdb kept only the in-frame ones, dropping some. The sample yields 150,000 to 160,000 clones, about 89% seen once. The source was peripheral blood, collected 28 days after the second AZD1222 dose. The origin of the receptors is an adult who received the AZD1222 COVID-19 vaccine.

V and J are TRBV2 and TRBJ2-4, with 7 bases identical to TRBD2. J gave up 5 bases and V 6 bases, and 10 bases lay outside the gene matches. The CDR3 has 15 amino acids. The germline V gene has CDR1 SNHLY and CDR2 FYNNEI. The CDR3 DNA sequence: TGTGCCAGCAGAATGGGCGGGAGAGGCGAAAACATTCAGTACTTC. Translated, it gives CASRMGGRGENIQYF.

The rearrangement uses TRBV7-9 and TRBJ2-7, with 9 bases aligning to TRBD2. The CDR3 contains 13 residues. J was trimmed by 6 bases and V by 8 bases; bases with no gene match: 8. The germline V gene encodes CDR1 SEHNR and CDR2 FQNEAQ (reference sequence). The CDR3 is CASGRSGSREQYF. The CDR3 coding sequence is TGTGCCAGCGGGCGTAGCGGGAGTCGCGAGCAGTACTTC.

The chain joins TRBV19 to TRBJ2-6; D remains ambiguous. CDR1 is LNHDA and CDR2 is SQIVND in the germline V gene (reference sequence). Trimming shortened V by 3 bases and J by 2 bases, and 14 bases separated the two germline ends. The CDR3 is 17 amino acids. CDR3: CASSIDPGAPGANVLTF. In nucleotides, the CDR3 is TGTGCCAGTAGTATCGATCCTGGAGCACCTGGGGCCAACGTCCTGACTTTC.

This sequence joins TRBV6-2 or TRBV6-3 and TRBJ1-3, with no clear D. V shed 2 bases and J shed 3 bases, with 11 bases lying between them. Germline V CDR1 and CDR2: MNHEY, SVGEGT. The CDR3 spans 15 residues. The chain's CDR3 is CASSYGRHFGNTIYF. In nucleotides, the CDR3 is TGTGCCAGCAGTTACGGTCGGCATTTTGGAAACACCATATATTTT.

The V gene is TRBV27, the J gene TRBJ2-6, with D uncertain. CDR3 length: 15 amino acids. Germline V gene lookup returns CDR1 MNHEY and CDR2 SMNVEV (reference sequence). Trimming shortened V by 5 bases and J by 2 bases, and 10 bases separated the two germline ends. The CDR3 reads CASSPWTPGANVLTF. CDR3 nucleotide sequence: TGTGCCAGCAGTCCTTGGACCCCTGGGGCCAACGTCCTGACTTTC.

V and J are TRBV28 and TRBJ1-5; D is uncertain. CDR1 is MDHEN, CDR2 SYDVKM, per germline. V was cut by 5 bases and J by 13 bases, with 18 bases left in between. The CDR3 consists of 13 residues. CDR3: CASSPNPRLGQHF. CDR3 nucleotides: TGTGCCAGCAGTCCAAACCCCCGCCTGGGACAGCATTTT.

The gene calls are TRBV18 and TRBJ2-2, with TRBD1 matching over 10 bases. This CDR3 region has 15 residues. Losses at the gene ends were 4 bases for V and 3 bases for J; bases not matched to a gene: 2. Germline CDR1 is KGHSH and CDR2 is LQKENI. The CDR3 reads CASSQGQGDTGELFF. The CDR3 DNA follows: TGTGCCAGCTCACAAGGACAGGGGGACACCGGGGAGCTGTTTTTT.

V gene TRBV3-1 (or the pseudogene TRBV3-2) combines with J gene TRBJ1-5, with D unclear. Germline V gene data show CDR1 as LGHDT and CDR2 as YNNKEL (reference sequence). Trimming stripped 0 bases from V and 4 bases from J, with 7 bases between. This CDR3 is 14 amino acids long. The CDR3 nucleotides are TGTGCCAGCAGCCAAGATCCTGGGAATCAGCCCCAGCATTTT. It yields the protein CASSQDPGNQPQHF.

The CDR3 DNA reads TGCAGTGCTTCCTCGAATATGGAGCAGTTCTTC. It encodes CSASSNMEQFF. The rearrangement links TRBV20-1 to TRBJ2-1; no firm D call. The V end lost 5 bases, the J end lost 10 bases, and 12 bases lay between the germline ends. The CDR3 is made up of 11 amino acids. Germline assignment: CDR1 DFQATT and CDR2 SNEGSKA (reference sequence).

The CDR3: CASSPGTGDNSPLHF. CDR3 coding DNA: TGTGCCAGCAGCCCAGGGACAGGGGATAATTCACCCCTCCACTTT. The chain links TRBV4-2 to TRBJ1-6; 10 bases are shared with TRBD1. V shed 4 bases, J shed 5 bases, and the junction held 2 bases outside the gene matches. Germline CDR1 reads LGHNA; CDR2 reads YNFKEQ. CDR3 length: 15 residues.